The 15 T cell receptor beta chains below all came from one sample that was sequenced in a study of PD-L1 blockade in urothelial cancer. The table came from immunoSEQ multiplex PCR; TCRdb's copy has only in-frame clones and leaves some out. The data show about 120,000 clones, about 89% seen once. Regarding time point: peripheral blood 6 weeks after treatment start. The starting material was PBMCs, obtained around atezolizumab (anti-PD-L1) treatment. The receptors stem from a man aged 55 to 69 with urothelial cancer.

The chain employs TRBV11-2 and TRBJ2-5; TRBD1 is a possible D gene (5 bases). Germline CDR1 SGHAT, CDR2 FQNNGV. The CDR3 contains 15 residues. Trimming shortened V by 5 bases and J by 1 base, and 14 bases separated the two germline ends. CDR3 sequence (DNA): TGTGCCAGCAGCCAAGGGGCCGTTCCCCAAGAGACCCAGTACTTC. The encoded protein is CASSQGAVPQETQYF.

This chain links TRBV4-2 with TRBJ2-7; D might be TRBD2 (6 bases). Germline lookup yields CDR1 LGHNA and CDR2 YNFKEQ. Trimming took 3 bases from V and 5 from J, leaving 17 bases between them. The CDR3 length is 15 residues. The CDR3, as DNA: TGTGCCAGCAGCCAGTCACGACTAGAGGTAAACGAGCAGTACTTC. Its translation is CASSQSRLEVNEQYF.

The chain carries TRBV29-1 and TRBJ2-2; 15 bases match TRBD2. Germline CDR1 reads SQVTM; CDR2 reads ANQGSEA. This CDR3 spans 14 amino acids. The V and J ends lost 7 bases and 5 bases, in that order; junction bases with no gene match: 2. CDR3: CSGGLAGGTGELFF. CDR3 coding DNA: TGCAGCGGGGGACTAGCGGGAGGAACCGGGGAGCTGTTTTTT.

The CDR3 loop is CASSTLLAGVNEQYF. CDR3 coding DNA: TGTGCCAGCAGTACCTTACTAGCGGGAGTTAACGAGCAGTACTTC. The chain combines TRBV27 with TRBJ2-7, with 11 positions matching TRBD2. V lost 5 bases to trimming and J lost 5 bases; unmatched junction nucleotides: 8. Germline lookup yields CDR1 MNHEY and CDR2 SMNVEV (reference sequence). The CDR3 consists of 15 residues.

This chain uses TRBV11-3 with TRBJ2-5; D is uncertain. The CDR3 is made up of 14 amino acids. Germline V gene sequence: CDR1 SGHNT, CDR2 YENEEA. With 5 bases removed from V and 3 bases from J, the gap between germline ends came to 13 bases. CDR3 DNA: TGTGCCAGCAGCCCTAGATTGGTAAAAGAGACCCAGTACTTC. Encoded protein: CASSPRLVKETQYF. Together with reference TRBV11-3 and TRBJ2-5, the CDR3 gives the full variable domain: EAGVVQSPRYKIIEKKQPVAFWCNPISGHNTLYWYLQNLGQGPELLIRYENEEAVDDSQLPKDRFSAERLKGVDSTLKIQPAELGDSAVYLCASSPRLVKETQYFGPGTRLLVL.

The V gene is TRBV5-5, the J gene TRBJ2-5; D might be TRBD2 (5 bases). This CDR3 is 14 amino acids long. The V and J ends lost 2 bases and 4 bases respectively, with 12 bases between them. Germline V gives CDR1 SGHKS, CDR2 YYEKEE (reference sequence). The CDR3 DNA follows: TGTGCCAGCAGCTTCGGGAACCGTGGAGAGACCCAGTACTTC. Translation: CASSFGNRGETQYF.

This chain links TRBV28 with TRBJ2-7, with 13 bases aligning to TRBD2. Germline CDR1 MDHEN, CDR2 SYDVKM. After removal of 4 bases from V and 3 bases from J, the junction contained 12 bases not matched to a gene. The CDR3 totals 18 residues. CDR3 sequence (DNA): TGTGCCAGCAGTTCCAATCCCGGGACTAGCGGGATAGGCTACGAGCAGTACTTC. Translation gives CASSSNPGTSGIGYEQYF.

The chain carries TRBV10-3 and TRBJ1-5; no reliable D call. The V gene's germline CDR1 is ENHRY and CDR2 SYGVKD. V lost 8 bases and J 2 bases, leaving 13 bases between the germline ends. CDR3 length equals 14 residues. The CDR3 region is CAISPERGNQPQHF. CDR3 coding DNA: TGTGCCATCTCCCCAGAGAGGGGCAATCAGCCCCAGCATTTT.

The genes are TRBV6-6 and TRBJ2-2, with D unresolved. There are 13 residues in the CDR3. V gave up 5 bases and J gave up 2 bases, with 6 bases separating them. Germline V gene data show CDR1 as MNHNY and CDR2 as SVGAGI (reference sequence). CDR3 amino acids: CASSGQNTGELFF. CDR3 nucleotide sequence: TGTGCCAGCAGTGGGCAAAACACCGGGGAGCTGTTTTTT.

The gene calls are TRBV19 and TRBJ2-3; tentatively, D is TRBD2 (5 bases). CDR3 length: 14 residues. Trimming left V 3 bases short and J 3 bases short, with 10 bases between. The germline V gene encodes CDR1 LNHDA and CDR2 SQIVND (reference sequence). In DNA form, the CDR3 reads TGTGCCAGTAGTATCGGACTCGGTACAGATACGCAGTATTTT. As protein: CASSIGLGTDTQYF.

J is TRBJ2-1 and V is TRBV5-1; 13 nucleotides agree with TRBD2. The CDR3 runs to 18 residues. The germline V gene encodes CDR1 SGHRS and CDR2 YFSETQ. Trimming at V came to 2 bases and at J to 5 bases, leaving 10 bases not matched to a gene. CDR3 in amino acids: CASSLDTSGRADDNEQFF. In DNA form, the CDR3 reads TGCGCCAGCAGCTTAGACACTAGCGGGAGGGCTGATGACAATGAGCAGTTCTTC.

This chain joins TRBV28 and TRBJ2-7; D is unresolved. V lost 6 bases and J 3 bases, leaving 15 bases between the germline ends. Germline loops: CDR1 MDHEN, CDR2 SYDVKM. There are 14 residues in the CDR3. In DNA form, the CDR3 reads TGTGCCAGCAGGAATACCGGGTCATTCTACGAGCAGTACTTC. The encoded protein is CASRNTGSFYEQYF. Drawing the rest from reference TRBV28 and TRBJ2-7, the complete variable domain is DVKVTQSSRYLVKRTGEKVFLECVQDMDHENMFWYRQDPGLGLRLIYFSYDVKMKEKGDIPEGYSVSREKKERFSLILESASTNQTSMYLCASRNTGSFYEQYFGPGTRLTVT.

The chain combines TRBV9 with TRBJ2-2; D not resolved. Germline CDR1 is SGDLS and CDR2 is YYNGEE. The CDR3 runs 14 residues. With 0 bases removed from V and 7 bases from J, the gap between germline ends came to 10 bases. The CDR3 coding sequence is TGTGCCAGCAGCGTAGGCAGCGTCCTCGGGGAGCTGTTTTTT. Residues: CASSVGSVLGELFF.

This clone was detected only once. This chain links TRBV18 with TRBJ2-2; 8 bases are a match to TRBD2. Per the germline V gene, CDR1 is KGHSH and CDR2 is LQKENI. The CDR3 length is 14 residues. V was clipped by 10 bases and J by 3 bases; unmatched bases: 7. CDR3: CATRLATDTGELFF. The DNA of the CDR3 is TGTGCCACCAGACTAGCGACTGACACCGGGGAGCTGTTTTTT.

The chain has TRBV9 and TRBJ2-2, with TRBD2 as a possible D gene (6 bases). The ends were cut back, 0 bases at V and 5 bases at J, with 14 bases in the middle. Per the germline V gene, CDR1 is SGDLS and CDR2 is YYNGEE. The CDR3 has 16 residues. CDR3 in DNA: TGTGCCAGCAGCGTAGGAGTTGGCGGGACTACCGGGGAGCTGTTTTTT. It encodes CASSVGVGGTTGELFF.